The rows below give T cell receptor beta chains drawn from one sample of a study of molecular identifiers for immune sequencing clone quantification. MiXCR, applied by TCRdb to the PCR reads, yields one record per CDR3 protein. The sample records more than 95,000 distinct CDR3 sequences, 20% to 30% being singletons. Material for sequencing was naive CD8+ T cells from blood, with Jurkat cell RNA spiked in. These receptors came from a human donor in good health. Some libraries in this study had Jurkat cell RNA spiked in. Both conserved end residues are part of each CDR3. The D gene is left open where the match is weak. Clone size is given for some rows only: seen once, a few or many times, or a class if the clone is expanded.

cdr3_nt: TGTGCCAGCAGCCCCTGGGGGGGTGATACGCAGTATTTT
cdr3_aa: CASSPWGGDTQYF
cdr3_length: 13
j_call: TRBJ2-3
v_call: TRBV5-8
d_call: TRBD2
clone_size: -

cdr3_nt: TGTGCCAGCAGCTTGACAGGGGCTGGAAACACCATATATTTT
cdr3_aa: CASSLTGAGNTIYF
cdr3_length: 14
j_call: TRBJ1-3
v_call: TRBV7-9
d_call: TRBD1
clone_size: many

cdr3_nt: TGTGCCAGCAGCTTAGGACAGTACAATCAGCCCCAGCATTTT
cdr3_aa: CASSLGQYNQPQHF
cdr3_length: 14
j_call: TRBJ1-5
v_call: TRBV7-9
d_call: -
clone_size: many

cdr3_nt: TGTGCCAGCAGCTTAACGGATCCAGATGAGCAGTTCTTC
cdr3_aa: CASSLTDPDEQFF
cdr3_length: 13
j_call: TRBJ2-1
v_call: TRBV7-3
d_call: -
clone_size: many

cdr3_nt: TGTGCCAGCAGCTTGGGGACTAGCGGCTTCACAGATAAGCTGTATTTT
cdr3_aa: CASSLGTSGFTDKLYF
cdr3_length: 16
j_call: TRBJ2-3
v_call: TRBV13
d_call: TRBD2
clone_size: -

cdr3_nt: TGTGCCACCAGTGATACAACCCGCGAGCATTCAGATACGCAGTATTTT
cdr3_aa: CATSDTTREHSDTQYF
cdr3_length: 16
j_call: TRBJ2-3
v_call: TRBV24-1
d_call: -
clone_size: -

cdr3_nt: TGTGCCAGCAGCCAAGGGACTAGCGGGAGATCCGAGCAGTACTTC
cdr3_aa: CASSQGTSGRSEQYF
cdr3_length: 15
j_call: TRBJ2-7
v_call: TRBV14
d_call: TRBD2
clone_size: many

cdr3_nt: TGTGCCAGCAGCGCCTTACAGGGGGCTTTGGGCGCTGAAGCTTTCTTT
cdr3_aa: CASSALQGALGAEAFF
cdr3_length: 16
j_call: TRBJ1-1
v_call: TRBV9
d_call: TRBD1
clone_size: -

cdr3_nt: TGCGCCAGCAGCTACCGACAGGCCGATTACAATGAGCAGTTCTTC
cdr3_aa: CASSYRQADYNEQFF
cdr3_length: 15
j_call: TRBJ2-1
v_call: TRBV5-1
d_call: -
clone_size: many

cdr3_nt: TGTGCCAGCAGAGAAACAGGGGGCGTATTTTCACCCCTCCACTTT
cdr3_aa: CASRETGGVFSPLHF
cdr3_length: 15
j_call: TRBJ1-6
v_call: TRBV27
d_call: TRBD1
clone_size: many

cdr3_nt: TGTGCCAGCACCGATGACAGGGGGTCGAGCACCGGGGAGCTGTTTTTT
cdr3_aa: CASTDDRGSSTGELFF
cdr3_length: 16
j_call: TRBJ2-2
v_call: TRBV6-2/TRBV6-3
d_call: TRBD1
clone_size: many

cdr3_nt: TGTGCCAGCAGCTTGGAGGCTAGCGGGGGGACCTACAATGAGCAGTTCTTC
cdr3_aa: CASSLEASGGTYNEQFF
cdr3_length: 17
j_call: TRBJ2-1
v_call: TRBV5-4
d_call: TRBD2
clone_size: few

cdr3_nt: TGTGCCAGCAGTTTAACTCTTGCAGGCACAGATACGCAGTATTTT
cdr3_aa: CASSLTLAGTDTQYF
cdr3_length: 15
j_call: TRBJ2-3
v_call: TRBV27
d_call: -
clone_size: many

cdr3_nt: TGTGCCAGCACAACTCGGGGGGCTAGGAGGCAAGAGACCCAGTACTTC
cdr3_aa: CASTTRGARRQETQYF
cdr3_length: 16
j_call: TRBJ2-5
v_call: TRBV28
d_call: -
clone_size: few

cdr3_nt: TGTGCCAGCAGCGATAGCGGGGGCACAGATACGCAGTATTTT
cdr3_aa: CASSDSGGTDTQYF
cdr3_length: 14
j_call: TRBJ2-3
v_call: TRBV7-9
d_call: TRBD2
clone_size: medium-sized

cdr3_nt: TGCGCCAGCAGCCAAGATATAGGGGGTTGGCGATACGAGCAGTACTTC
cdr3_aa: CASSQDIGGWRYEQYF
cdr3_length: 16
j_call: TRBJ2-7
v_call: TRBV4-3
d_call: -
clone_size: many

cdr3_nt: TGTGCCAGCAGTGAAGCGGCCCTCGGGTATAGCTCCTACGAGCAGTACTTC
cdr3_aa: CASSEAALGYSSYEQYF
cdr3_length: 17
j_call: TRBJ2-7
v_call: TRBV6-1
d_call: -
clone_size: few

cdr3_nt: TGTGCCAGCAGCTCGAGGCGTGCGGGGACAGATACGCAGTATTTT
cdr3_aa: CASSSRRAGTDTQYF
cdr3_length: 15
j_call: TRBJ2-3
v_call: TRBV5-6
d_call: -
clone_size: many

cdr3_nt: TGTGCCAGCAGTAACGACAGCCCCCCTTGGGAGTACTTC
cdr3_aa: CASSNDSPPWEYF
cdr3_length: 13
j_call: TRBJ2-7
v_call: TRBV28
d_call: -
clone_size: many

cdr3_nt: TGTGCCAGCAGCTTTCCCATGGCGGGACGGATGTACGAAGATACGCAGTATTTT
cdr3_aa: CASSFPMAGRMYEDTQYF
cdr3_length: 18
j_call: TRBJ2-3
v_call: TRBV7-9
d_call: -
clone_size: -

cdr3_nt: TGTGCCAGCAGCAGGGGGGGGACAGATACGCAGTATTTT
cdr3_aa: CASSRGGTDTQYF
cdr3_length: 13
j_call: TRBJ2-3
v_call: TRBV11-2
d_call: -
clone_size: many

cdr3_nt: TGTGCCACTAGGGGGGATCCCACAGATACGCAGTATTTT
cdr3_aa: CATRGDPTDTQYF
cdr3_length: 13
j_call: TRBJ2-3
v_call: TRBV19
d_call: -
clone_size: many

cdr3_nt: TGTGCCAGCAGCCTAGAGCCGGGACTAGCGGGAGAAGCCACAGATACGCAGTATTTT
cdr3_aa: CASSLEPGLAGEATDTQYF
cdr3_length: 19
j_call: TRBJ2-3
v_call: TRBV9
d_call: TRBD2
clone_size: many

cdr3_nt: TGTGCCAGCAGTTGGACTGCTTCTGGTGGGACCCAGTACTTC
cdr3_aa: CASSWTASGGTQYF
cdr3_length: 14
j_call: TRBJ2-5
v_call: TRBV12-3/TRBV12-4
d_call: -
clone_size: -

cdr3_nt: TGCAGTGCTAGGGACCCCGGGGGGCAGCTCACCGGGGAGCTGTTTTTT
cdr3_aa: CSARDPGGQLTGELFF
cdr3_length: 16
j_call: TRBJ2-2
v_call: TRBV20-1
d_call: -
clone_size: -

cdr3_nt: TGTGCCAGCAGCACGGGGCTAGGGGGCTACACCTTC
cdr3_aa: CASSTGLGGYTF
cdr3_length: 12
j_call: TRBJ1-2
v_call: TRBV25-1
d_call: -
clone_size: many

cdr3_nt: TGTGCCAGCAGCAGTTCACTAGCGGGGGGTGACGAGCAGTACTTC
cdr3_aa: CASSSSLAGGDEQYF
cdr3_length: 15
j_call: TRBJ2-7
v_call: TRBV7-2
d_call: TRBD2
clone_size: many

cdr3_nt: TGTGCCAGCAGTTACTCGCCGGGGAAGAACACTGAAGCTTTCTTT
cdr3_aa: CASSYSPGKNTEAFF
cdr3_length: 15
j_call: TRBJ1-1
v_call: TRBV6-2/TRBV6-3
d_call: -
clone_size: many

cdr3_nt: TGTGCCAGCAGCCACCGGGACAGGAACACTGAAGCTTTCTTT
cdr3_aa: CASSHRDRNTEAFF
cdr3_length: 14
j_call: TRBJ1-1
v_call: TRBV7-9
d_call: TRBD1
clone_size: few

cdr3_nt: TGTGCCTGGAGTTATCTTAGCACAGATACGCAGTATTTT
cdr3_aa: CAWSYLSTDTQYF
cdr3_length: 13
j_call: TRBJ2-3
v_call: TRBV30
d_call: -
clone_size: many

cdr3_nt: TGCGCCAGCAGCCCAGGGACAGGGGGCTACGAGCAGTACTTC
cdr3_aa: CASSPGTGGYEQYF
cdr3_length: 14
j_call: TRBJ2-7
v_call: TRBV4-3
d_call: TRBD1
clone_size: many

cdr3_nt: TGTGCCAGCAGCGTACACCTGAACACCGGGGAGCTGTTTTTT
cdr3_aa: CASSVHLNTGELFF
cdr3_length: 14
j_call: TRBJ2-2
v_call: TRBV9
d_call: -
clone_size: many

cdr3_nt: TGTGCCAGCAGCGTAGTCCCGGGCACAGATACGCAGTATTTT
cdr3_aa: CASSVVPGTDTQYF
cdr3_length: 14
j_call: TRBJ2-3
v_call: TRBV9
d_call: -
clone_size: many

cdr3_nt: TGTGCCAGCAGCACCGGGACACCCTGCGAGCAGTACTTC
cdr3_aa: CASSTGTPCEQYF
cdr3_length: 13
j_call: TRBJ2-7
v_call: TRBV11-2
d_call: -
clone_size: -

cdr3_nt: TGTGCCAGCAGACGGGACTACAACACAGATACGCAGTATTTT
cdr3_aa: CASRRDYNTDTQYF
cdr3_length: 14
j_call: TRBJ2-3
v_call: TRBV6-2/TRBV6-3
d_call: TRBD2
clone_size: many

cdr3_nt: TGTGCCAGCAGCGGAGGGACTAGTCGCACAGATACGCAGTATTTT
cdr3_aa: CASSGGTSRTDTQYF
cdr3_length: 15
j_call: TRBJ2-3
v_call: TRBV9
d_call: TRBD2
clone_size: many

cdr3_nt: TGTGCCAGCAGCTTAATTATCGGACACACCGGGGAGCTGTTTTTT
cdr3_aa: CASSLIIGHTGELFF
cdr3_length: 15
j_call: TRBJ2-2
v_call: TRBV7-2
d_call: -
clone_size: many